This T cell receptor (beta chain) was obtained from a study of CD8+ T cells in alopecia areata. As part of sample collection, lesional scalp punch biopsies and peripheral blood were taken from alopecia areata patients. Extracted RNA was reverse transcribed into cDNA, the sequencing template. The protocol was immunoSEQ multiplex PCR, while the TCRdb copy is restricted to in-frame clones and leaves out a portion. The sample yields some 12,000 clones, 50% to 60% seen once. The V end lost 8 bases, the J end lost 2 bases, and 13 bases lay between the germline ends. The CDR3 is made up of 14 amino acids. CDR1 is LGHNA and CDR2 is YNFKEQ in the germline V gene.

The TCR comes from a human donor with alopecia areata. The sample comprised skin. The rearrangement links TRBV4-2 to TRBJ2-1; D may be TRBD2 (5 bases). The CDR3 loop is CASQVVGAYNEQFF. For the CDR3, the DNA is TGTGCCAGCCAAGTCGTCGGGGCCTACAATGAGCAGTTCTTC.